The present T cell receptor (beta chain) was sequenced within a study of cytomegalovirus exposure and HLA in healthy donors. Regarding the study as a whole: It was shown in a later analysis that HLA-associated TCR beta chains were more clonally expanded than other, equally common chains.

This clone has only one observation. What it recognizes is unknown. The PCR contained 60 Vbeta and 13 Jbeta primers. The table came from immunoSEQ multiplex PCR; TCRdb's copy has only in-frame clones and leaves some out. The table has 60,000 or so clones, around 77% seen once. Germline CDR1 SQVTM, CDR2 ANQGSEA. V was cut by 6 bases and J by 5 bases, with 10 bases left in between. The CDR3 totals 11 residues. The sequencing input was PBMCs. This clonotype originated in a woman aged 40 to 50 in good health and CMV-seropositive. V and J are TRBV29-1 and TRBJ1-2; a weak D match, TRBD1 (6 bases). CDR3 sequence reads: CSVSGVYGYTF. For the CDR3, the DNA is TGCAGCGTGTCAGGGGTGTATGGCTACACCTTC.